Shown below are 22 T cell receptor beta chains from a single sample sequenced in a study of blood T cell repertoires in COVID-19. Repertoires were generated with immunoSEQ multiplex PCR, while TCRdb's copy carries only in-frame clones and drops some. The repertoire includes approximately 71,000 clones, about nine tenths of them detected once, and 4.5% to 5.5% sits in the top ten. The sequencing sample was made of peripheral blood. The receptors stem from a woman aged 18 to 35 with acute or convalescent COVID-19.

The genes are TRBV3-1 (or the pseudogene TRBV3-2) and TRBJ2-1; D is uncertain. The V gene's germline CDR1 is LGHDT and CDR2 YNNKEL (reference sequence). The CDR3 is made up of 12 amino acids. V was cut by 4 bases and J by 4 bases, with 5 bases left in between. The CDR3 DNA is TGTGCCAGCAGCCCTTCTTACAATGAGCAGTTCTTC. Translating it yields CASSPSYNEQFF.

The rearrangement joins TRBV4-3 to TRBJ2-3; D is possibly TRBD1 (6 bases). Deletions cut 0 bases from V and 0 bases from J, with 16 bases between. CDR1 is LGHNA and CDR2 is YSLEER in the germline V gene. The CDR3 extends over 18 amino acids. CDR3 protein: CASSQELYRETSTDTQYF. The CDR3 bases are TGCGCCAGCAGCCAAGAGTTATACAGGGAAACTAGCACAGATACGCAGTATTTT.

This sequence joins TRBV19 and TRBJ2-5, with a weak D call TRBD1 (5 bases). The CDR3 loop spans 13 amino acids. With 4 bases removed from V and 5 bases from J, the gap between germline ends came to 11 bases. In germline, CDR1 is LNHDA, CDR2 SQIVND (reference sequence). DNA of the CDR3: TGTGCCAGTAGTAACAGGCCTCGGGAGACCCAGTACTTC. Translation: CASSNRPRETQYF.

This clone showed up just once. V usage is TRBV3-1 (or the pseudogene TRBV3-2) and J usage is TRBJ2-7; TRBD1 aligns across 8 bases. Germline assignment: CDR1 LGHDT and CDR2 YNNKEL (reference sequence). CDR3 size: 15 residues. The J segment lost 7 bases and the V segment lost 4 bases, leaving 12 bases of the junction unmatched. The CDR3 DNA sequence: TGTGCCAGCAGCCGAGGTCAGGGACAGGCGGCAGAGCAGTACTTC. This encodes CASSRGQGQAAEQYF.

This chain links TRBV7-9 with TRBJ2-5; D might be TRBD2 (6 bases). Germline loops: CDR1 SEHNR, CDR2 FQNEAQ (reference sequence). Trimming took off 2 bases at V and 2 bases at J, with 6 bases between the two ends. The CDR3 runs 13 residues. CDR3 residues: CASSLSGQETQYF. The CDR3, as DNA: TGTGCCAGCAGCTTAAGCGGGCAAGAGACCCAGTACTTC.

This clone has a single count. The chain has TRBV18 and TRBJ1-3; D is ambiguous. This CDR3 spans 15 amino acids. V dropped 5 bases and J dropped 0 bases, with 11 bases sitting between them. Germline values: CDR1 KGHSH, CDR2 LQKENI. The CDR3: CASSGEASSGNTIYF. CDR3 in DNA: TGTGCCAGCTCAGGGGAGGCGTCCTCTGGAAACACCATATATTTT.

The J gene is TRBJ2-7, the V gene TRBV5-1; TRBD2 might be the D (5 bases). V was trimmed by 4 bases and J by 0 bases, leaving 11 bases between them. Per the germline V gene, CDR1 is SGHRS and CDR2 is YFSETQ. This CDR3 region has 14 residues. CDR3 loop: CASSAIANSYEQYF. The CDR3 bases are TGCGCCAGCAGCGCGATAGCGAACTCCTACGAGCAGTACTTC.

The chain is built from TRBV11-2 and TRBJ2-7; D remains ambiguous. V gave up 4 bases and J gave up 9 bases, with 13 bases separating them. The CDR3 runs to 12 residues. Germline V gene data show CDR1 as SGHAT and CDR2 as FQNNGV. The CDR3 loop reads CASSSTTARQYF. The CDR3 nucleotides are TGTGCCAGCAGCTCAACGACGGCTAGGCAGTACTTC.

The CDR3 here is CASSYGQGDYNEQFF. CDR3 coding DNA: TGTGCCAGCAGTTACGGGCAGGGCGACTACAATGAGCAGTTCTTC. J is TRBJ2-1 and V is TRBV6-5; tentative D call: TRBD1 (5 bases). The CDR3 totals 15 residues. Germline V gene data show CDR1 as MNHEY and CDR2 as SVGAGI. V gave up 2 bases and J gave up 3 bases, with 11 bases separating them.

This clone appeared a single time. The V gene is TRBV6-5, the J gene TRBJ2-3, with a tentative D call TRBD2 (6 bases). Per germline, CDR1 MNHEY and CDR2 SVGAGI. This CDR3 has 16 residues. V lost 0 bases and J 2 bases, leaving 12 bases between the germline ends. CDR3 in DNA: TGTGCCAGCAGTTACTCTTCCCTAGCGTCCACAGATACGCAGTATTTT. Its translation: CASSYSSLASTDTQYF.

The genes are TRBV30 and TRBJ2-4, with TRBD2 identical over 13 bases. The CDR3 has 19 residues. The germline V gene has CDR1 GTSNPN and CDR2 SVGIG (reference sequence). V was clipped by 1 base and J by 0 bases; unmatched bases: 9. CDR3 loop: CAWSATRTSGGEAKNIQYF. The CDR3 nucleotides read TGTGCCTGGAGTGCCACCAGGACTAGCGGGGGAGAAGCCAAAAACATTCAGTACTTC.

The V call is TRBV7-8, the J call TRBJ2-5; 9 nucleotides agree with TRBD2. Germline V CDR1 and CDR2: SGHVS, FQNEAQ. The J segment lost 1 base and the V segment lost 2 bases, leaving 2 bases of the junction unmatched. This CDR3 spans 15 amino acids. CDR3 DNA sequence: TGTGCCAGCAGCTTAAGCGGGGGGTTCCAAGAGACCCAGTACTTC. Translated: CASSLSGGFQETQYF.

This rearrangement joins TRBV5-1 to TRBJ2-7; tentatively, D is TRBD2 (6 bases). CDR1 SGHRS and CDR2 YFSETQ come from the germline V gene. The V end lost 1 base, the J end lost 7 bases, and 15 bases lay between the germline ends. The CDR3 runs to 14 residues. CDR3 bases: TGCGCCAGCAGCTTGTACGGGAGCTCGGGGGAGCAGTACTTC. This encodes CASSLYGSSGEQYF.

V is TRBV11-2 and J is TRBJ2-1; D uncertain. Germline assignment: CDR1 SGHAT and CDR2 FQNNGV. The CDR3 spans 17 residues. V was cut by 1 base and J by 5 bases, with 18 bases left in between. The CDR3 nucleotides are TGTGCCAGCAGCTTAGGTTCTCGAGCGCGAGGCAACAATGAGCAGTTCTTC. It yields the protein CASSLGSRARGNNEQFF.

J is TRBJ2-1 and V is TRBV5-1; 8 bases are shared with TRBD2. Trimming cost V 4 bases and J 7 bases; bases outside gene matches: 16. Per germline, CDR1 SGHRS and CDR2 YFSETQ. CDR3 length: 17 amino acids. The CDR3: CASSGWGVSGSVNEQFF. The DNA for the CDR3 is TGCGCCAGCAGCGGGTGGGGGGTCAGCGGGAGCGTAAATGAGCAGTTCTTC.

The chain couples TRBV2 to TRBJ2-7, with 8 bases lining up with TRBD2. The germline CDR1 and CDR2 sequences are SNHLY and FYNNEI. The CDR3 spans 16 residues. The V gene end was trimmed by 4 bases and the J gene end by 6 bases; junction bases not matched to a gene: 14. The CDR3 DNA follows: TGTGCCAGCAGTGTTGGACTAGCCAACATGGGTCTCGAGCAGTACTTC. Protein sequence: CASSVGLANMGLEQYF.

V gene TRBV10-3 combines with J gene TRBJ1-4, with D possibly being TRBD1 (5 bases). Germline lookup yields CDR1 ENHRY and CDR2 SYGVKD. The V and J ends lost 3 bases and 8 bases respectively, with 31 bases between them. This CDR3 region has 20 residues. CDR3 in DNA: TGTGCCATCAGTGAATCCCATTTTCTTAGACTGGGCAGGGAAGACGAAAAACTGTTTTTT. This sequence encodes CAISESHFLRLGREDEKLFF.

This chain joins TRBV10-3 and TRBJ1-2; D gene uncertain. V lost 2 bases and J lost 0, with 10 bases in between. The CDR3 extends over 15 amino acids. Germline-derived CDR1 and CDR2 are ENHRY and SYGVKD. CDR3 in DNA: TGTGCCATCAGTGAGATTATCGGTTCTAACTATGGCTACACCTTC. Amino acid sequence: CAISEIIGSNYGYTF.

The genes are TRBV5-1 and TRBJ2-5; 8 bases are shared with TRBD1. Germline CDR1 and CDR2: SGHRS and YFSETQ. CDR3 length: 14 amino acids. V gave up 0 bases and J gave up 5 bases; unmatched junction bases: 3. The CDR3 loop is CASSLAGGEETQYF. The CDR3 DNA follows: TGCGCCAGCAGCTTGGCAGGGGGCGAGGAGACCCAGTACTTC.

V usage is TRBV24-1 and J usage is TRBJ2-1; 7 nucleotides agree with TRBD1. J was trimmed by 7 bases and V by 7 bases; bases with no gene match: 0. This CDR3 spans 11 amino acids. Per the germline V gene, CDR1 is KGHDR and CDR2 is SFDVKD. The CDR3 DNA reads as TGTGCCACCAGCAGGGGGAATGAGCAGTTCTTC. Translation gives CATSRGNEQFF.

This clone showed up just once. The chain links TRBV7-8 to TRBJ1-2; 10 nucleotides agree with TRBD1. J lost 3 bases, V lost 1 base, and 11 bases had no gene match. CDR3 length: 18 residues. Germline V gives CDR1 SGHVS, CDR2 FQNEAQ. The CDR3 nucleotides read TGTGCCAGCAGCTTAGGGGGGGGACAGGGGCAAATCTACTATGGCTACACCTTC. Translated, it gives CASSLGGGQGQIYYGYTF.

The chain employs TRBV18 and TRBJ1-1, with 7 bases fitting TRBD1. The CDR3 length is 14 residues. Germline lookup yields CDR1 KGHSH and CDR2 LQKENI. V trimming: 3 bases; J trimming: 1 base; junction bases outside the gene matches: 2. CDR3 in amino acids: CASSPSGGNTEAFF. The CDR3 DNA reads TGTGCCAGCTCACCGTCAGGGGGGAACACTGAAGCTTTCTTT.